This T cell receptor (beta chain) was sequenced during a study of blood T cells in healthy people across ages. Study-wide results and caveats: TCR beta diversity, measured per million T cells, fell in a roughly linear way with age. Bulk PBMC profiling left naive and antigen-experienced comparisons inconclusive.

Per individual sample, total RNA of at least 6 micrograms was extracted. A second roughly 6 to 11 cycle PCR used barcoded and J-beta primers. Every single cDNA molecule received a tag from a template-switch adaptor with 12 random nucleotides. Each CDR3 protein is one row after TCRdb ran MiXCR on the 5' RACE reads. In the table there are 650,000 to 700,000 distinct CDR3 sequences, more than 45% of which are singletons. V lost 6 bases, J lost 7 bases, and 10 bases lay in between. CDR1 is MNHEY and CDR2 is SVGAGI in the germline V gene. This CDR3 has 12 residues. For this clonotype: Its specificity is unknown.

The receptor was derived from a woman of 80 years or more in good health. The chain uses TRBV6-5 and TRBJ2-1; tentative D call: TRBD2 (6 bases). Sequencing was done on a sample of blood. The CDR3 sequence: CASSKGRNEQFF. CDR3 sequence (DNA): TGTGCCAGCAGCAAGGGGAGGAATGAGCAGTTCTTC.